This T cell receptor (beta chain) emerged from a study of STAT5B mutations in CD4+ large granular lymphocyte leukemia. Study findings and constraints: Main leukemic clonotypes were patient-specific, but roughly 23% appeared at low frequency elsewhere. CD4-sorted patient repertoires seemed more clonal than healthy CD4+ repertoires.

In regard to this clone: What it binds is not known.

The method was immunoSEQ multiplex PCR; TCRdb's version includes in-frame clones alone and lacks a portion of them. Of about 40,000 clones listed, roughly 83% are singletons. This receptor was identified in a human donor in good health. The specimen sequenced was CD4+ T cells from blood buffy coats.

CDR3: CASSLVSLTAGSREQFF. CDR3 bases: TGTGCCAGCAGCTTAGTCTCTCTAACGGCCGGATCGAGAGAGCAGTTCTTC. The V call is TRBV7-9, the J call TRBJ2-1; D not certain. The V gene's germline CDR1 is SEHNR and CDR2 FQNEAQ (reference sequence). The CDR3 loop spans 17 amino acids. Trimming removed 1 base from V and 10 bases from J, with 23 bases in between.